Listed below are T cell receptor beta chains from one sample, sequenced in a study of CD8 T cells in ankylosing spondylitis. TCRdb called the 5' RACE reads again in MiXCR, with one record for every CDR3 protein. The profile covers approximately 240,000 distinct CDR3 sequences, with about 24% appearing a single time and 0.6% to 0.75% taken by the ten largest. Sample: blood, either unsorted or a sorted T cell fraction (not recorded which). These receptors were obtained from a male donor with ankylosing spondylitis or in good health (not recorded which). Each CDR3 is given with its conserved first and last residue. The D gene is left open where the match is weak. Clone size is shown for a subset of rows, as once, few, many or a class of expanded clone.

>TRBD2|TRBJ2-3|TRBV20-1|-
CSAYIAGSTDTQYF
TGCAGTGCCTATATAGCGGGGTCCACAGATACGCAGTATTTT
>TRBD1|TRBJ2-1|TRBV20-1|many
CSADDRGLKDEQFF
TGCAGTGCTGACGACAGGGGGCTAAAGGATGAGCAGTTCTTC
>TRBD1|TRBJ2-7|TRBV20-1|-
CSATQRQGSSYEQYF
TGCAGTGCGACCCAAAGACAGGGAAGCTCCTACGAGCAGTACTTC
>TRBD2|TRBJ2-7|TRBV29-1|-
CSVKASGGAVNEQYF
TGCAGCGTTAAGGCTAGCGGGGGGGCGGTCAACGAGCAGTACTTC
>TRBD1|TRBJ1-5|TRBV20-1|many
CSAGQGGEPQHF
TGCAGTGCTGGACAGGGAGGGGAGCCCCAGCATTTT
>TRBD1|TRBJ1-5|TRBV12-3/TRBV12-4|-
CASSDRRNQPQHF
TGTGCCAGCTCGGACAGGCGCAATCAGCCCCAGCATTTT
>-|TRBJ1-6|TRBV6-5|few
CASSYSNDPHSYNSPLHF
TGTGCCAGCAGTTACTCGAACGACCCCCACTCCTATAATTCACCCCTCCACTTT
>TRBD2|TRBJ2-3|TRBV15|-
CATSRDVWTSGGADTQYF
TGTGCCACCAGCAGAGATGTATGGACTAGCGGGGGAGCAGATACGCAGTATTTT
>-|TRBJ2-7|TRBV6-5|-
CASLRGGEQYF
TGTGCCAGCCTCAGGGGCGGCGAGCAGTACTTC
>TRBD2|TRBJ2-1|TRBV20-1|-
CSARELGLAGGKSSYNEQFF
TGCAGTGCTAGGGAATTAGGACTAGCGGGGGGTAAGAGCTCCTACAATGAGCAGTTCTTC